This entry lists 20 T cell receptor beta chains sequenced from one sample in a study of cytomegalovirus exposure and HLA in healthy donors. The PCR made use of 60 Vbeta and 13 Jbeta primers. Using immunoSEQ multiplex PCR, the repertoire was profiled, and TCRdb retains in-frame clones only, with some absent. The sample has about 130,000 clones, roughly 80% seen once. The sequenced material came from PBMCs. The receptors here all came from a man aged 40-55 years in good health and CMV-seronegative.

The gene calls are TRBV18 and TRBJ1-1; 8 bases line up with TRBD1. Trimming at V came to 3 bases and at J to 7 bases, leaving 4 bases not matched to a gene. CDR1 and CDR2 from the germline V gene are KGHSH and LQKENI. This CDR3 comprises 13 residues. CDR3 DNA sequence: TGTGCCAGCTCACCTTCCGGGACAGGTGAAGCTTTCTTT. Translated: CASSPSGTGEAFF.

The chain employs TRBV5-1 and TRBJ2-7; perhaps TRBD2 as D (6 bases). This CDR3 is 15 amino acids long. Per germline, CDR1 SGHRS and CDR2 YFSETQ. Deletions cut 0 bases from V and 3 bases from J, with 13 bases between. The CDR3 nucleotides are TGCGCCAGCAGCTTGGCCGGGGGACTCAACTACGAGCAGTACTTC. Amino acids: CASSLAGGLNYEQYF.

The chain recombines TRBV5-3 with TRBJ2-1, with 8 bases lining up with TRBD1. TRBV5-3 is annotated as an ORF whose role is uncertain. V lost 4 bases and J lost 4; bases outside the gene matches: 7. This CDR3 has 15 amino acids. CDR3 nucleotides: TGTGCCAGAAGCAAACCGGGACAGGAATACAATGAGCAGTTCTTC. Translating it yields CARSKPGQEYNEQFF.

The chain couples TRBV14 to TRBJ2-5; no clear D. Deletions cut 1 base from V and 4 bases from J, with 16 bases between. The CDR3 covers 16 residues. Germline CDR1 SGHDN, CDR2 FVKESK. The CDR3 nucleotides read TGTGCCAGCAGCCAAGGTCCCCACCGGGTTCTAGAGACCCAGTACTTC. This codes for CASSQGPHRVLETQYF. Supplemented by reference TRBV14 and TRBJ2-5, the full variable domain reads EAGVTQFPSHSVIEKGQTVTLRCDPISGHDNLYWYRRVMGKEIKFLLHFVKESKQDESGMPNNRFLAERTGGTYSTLKVQPAELEDSGVYFCASSQGPHRVLETQYFGPGTRLLVL.

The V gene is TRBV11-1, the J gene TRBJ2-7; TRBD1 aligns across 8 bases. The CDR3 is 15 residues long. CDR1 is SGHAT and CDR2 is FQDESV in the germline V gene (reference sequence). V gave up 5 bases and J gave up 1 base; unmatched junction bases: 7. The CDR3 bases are TGTGCCAGCAGCCCCCAGGGGGCCAGTTCCTACGAGCAGTACTTC. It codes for CASSPQGASSYEQYF.

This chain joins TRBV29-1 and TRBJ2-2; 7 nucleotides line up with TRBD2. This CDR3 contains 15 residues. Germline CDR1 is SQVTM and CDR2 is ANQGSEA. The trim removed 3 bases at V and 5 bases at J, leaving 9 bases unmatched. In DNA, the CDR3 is TGCAGCGTTGAGGAGCGGGGTCAAGGAACCGGGGAGCTGTTTTTT. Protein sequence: CSVEERGQGTGELFF.

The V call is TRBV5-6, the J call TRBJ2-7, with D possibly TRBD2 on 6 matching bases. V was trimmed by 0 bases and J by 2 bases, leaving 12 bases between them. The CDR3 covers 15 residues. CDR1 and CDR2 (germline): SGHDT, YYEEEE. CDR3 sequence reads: CASSLVAGPPYEQYF. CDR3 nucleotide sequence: TGTGCCAGCAGCTTGGTGGCGGGGCCCCCCTACGAGCAGTACTTC.

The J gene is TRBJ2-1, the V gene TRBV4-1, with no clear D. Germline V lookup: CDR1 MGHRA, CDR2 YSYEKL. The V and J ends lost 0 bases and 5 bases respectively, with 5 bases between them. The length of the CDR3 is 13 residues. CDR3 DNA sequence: TGCGCCAGCAGCCAAGAGACAAACAATGAGCAGTTCTTC. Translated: CASSQETNNEQFF.

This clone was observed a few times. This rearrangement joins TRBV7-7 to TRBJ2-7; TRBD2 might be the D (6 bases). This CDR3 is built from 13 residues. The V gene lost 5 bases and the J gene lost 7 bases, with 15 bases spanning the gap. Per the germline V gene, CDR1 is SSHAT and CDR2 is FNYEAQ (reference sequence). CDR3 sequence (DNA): TGTGCCAGCAGCCGGGACGGGGGTTTAGAGCAGTACTTC. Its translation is CASSRDGGLEQYF.

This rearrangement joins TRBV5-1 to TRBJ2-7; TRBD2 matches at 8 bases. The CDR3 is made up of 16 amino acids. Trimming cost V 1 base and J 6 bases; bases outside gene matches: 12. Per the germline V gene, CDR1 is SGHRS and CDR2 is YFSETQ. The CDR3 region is CASSLKPGLESAEQYF. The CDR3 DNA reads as TGCGCCAGCAGCTTGAAACCGGGACTAGAAAGCGCCGAGCAGTACTTC.

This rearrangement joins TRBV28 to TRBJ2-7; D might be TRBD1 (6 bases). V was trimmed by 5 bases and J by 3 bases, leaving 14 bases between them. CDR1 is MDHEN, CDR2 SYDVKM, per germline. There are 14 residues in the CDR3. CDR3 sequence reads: CASSPSRGSYEQYF. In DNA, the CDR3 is TGTGCCAGCAGTCCCTCAAGGGGGAGCTACGAGCAGTACTTC.

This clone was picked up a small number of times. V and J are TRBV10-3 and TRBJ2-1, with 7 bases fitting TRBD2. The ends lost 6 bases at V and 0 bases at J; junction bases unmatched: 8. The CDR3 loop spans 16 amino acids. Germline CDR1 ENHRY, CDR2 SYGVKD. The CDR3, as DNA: TGTGCCATCAGAGGGTCGGGGGGAAACTCCTACAATGAGCAGTTCTTC. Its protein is CAIRGSGGNSYNEQFF.

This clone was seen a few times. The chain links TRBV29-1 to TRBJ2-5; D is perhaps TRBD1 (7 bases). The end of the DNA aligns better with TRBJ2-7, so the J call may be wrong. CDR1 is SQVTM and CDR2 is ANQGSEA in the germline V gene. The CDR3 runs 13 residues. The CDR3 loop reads CSVEEGAAYEQYF. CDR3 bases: TGCAGCGTTGAGGAGGGGGCAGCCTACGAGCAGTACTTC.

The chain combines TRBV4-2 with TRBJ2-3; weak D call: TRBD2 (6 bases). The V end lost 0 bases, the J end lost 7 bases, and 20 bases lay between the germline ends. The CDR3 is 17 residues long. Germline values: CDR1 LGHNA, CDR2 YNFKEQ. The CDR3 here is CASSQDSGSGEVNTQYF. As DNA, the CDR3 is TGTGCCAGCAGCCAAGATTCCGGGAGTGGTGAGGTGAATACGCAGTATTTT.

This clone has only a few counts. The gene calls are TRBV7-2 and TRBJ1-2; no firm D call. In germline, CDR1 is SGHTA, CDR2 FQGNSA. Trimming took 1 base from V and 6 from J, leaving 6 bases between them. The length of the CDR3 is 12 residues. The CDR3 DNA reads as TGTGCCAGCAGCTTAGTTCGGGATGGCTACACCTTC. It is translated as CASSLVRDGYTF. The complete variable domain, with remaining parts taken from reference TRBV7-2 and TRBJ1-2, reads GAGVSQSPSNKVTEKGKDVELRCDPISGHTALYWYRQSLGQGLEFLIYFQGNSAPDKSGLPSDRFSAERTGGSVSTLTIQRTQQEDSAVYLCASSLVRDGYTFGSGTRLTVV.

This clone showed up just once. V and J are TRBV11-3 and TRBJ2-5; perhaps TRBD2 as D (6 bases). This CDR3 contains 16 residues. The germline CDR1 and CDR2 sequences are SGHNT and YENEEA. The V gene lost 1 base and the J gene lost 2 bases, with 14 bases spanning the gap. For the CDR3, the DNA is TGTGCCAGCAGCTTAGGAAGGGGAGGCATTCAAGAGACCCAGTACTTC. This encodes CASSLGRGGIQETQYF. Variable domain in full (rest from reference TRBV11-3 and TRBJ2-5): EAGVVQSPRYKIIEKKQPVAFWCNPISGHNTLYWYLQNLGQGPELLIRYENEEAVDDSQLPKDRFSAERLKGVDSTLKIQPAELGDSAVYLCASSLGRGGIQETQYFGPGTRLLVL.

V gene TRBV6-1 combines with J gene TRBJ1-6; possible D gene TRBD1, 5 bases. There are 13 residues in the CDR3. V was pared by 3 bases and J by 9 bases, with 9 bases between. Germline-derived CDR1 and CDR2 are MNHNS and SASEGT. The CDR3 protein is CASSDDRSSPLHF. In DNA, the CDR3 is TGTGCCAGCAGTGATGACAGATCTTCACCCCTCCACTTT.

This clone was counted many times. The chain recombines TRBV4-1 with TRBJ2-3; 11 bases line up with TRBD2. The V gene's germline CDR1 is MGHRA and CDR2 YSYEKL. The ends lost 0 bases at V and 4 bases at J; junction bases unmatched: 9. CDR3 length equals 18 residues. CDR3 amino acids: CASSQDPPLAGGADTQYF. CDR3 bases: TGCGCCAGCAGCCAAGATCCCCCGCTAGCGGGGGGTGCAGATACGCAGTATTTT.

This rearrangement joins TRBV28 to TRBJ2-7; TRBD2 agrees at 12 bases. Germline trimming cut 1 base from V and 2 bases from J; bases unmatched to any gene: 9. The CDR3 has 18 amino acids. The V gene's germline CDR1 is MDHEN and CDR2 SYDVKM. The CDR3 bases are TGTGCCAGCAGTTTATTACTAGCGGGAGGTGTTGGGGCCTACGAGCAGTACTTC. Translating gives CASSLLLAGGVGAYEQYF. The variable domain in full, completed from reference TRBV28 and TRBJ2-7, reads DVKVTQSSRYLVKRTGEKVFLECVQDMDHENMFWYRQDPGLGLRLIYFSYDVKMKEKGDIPEGYSVSREKKERFSLILESASTNQTSMYLCASSLLLAGGVGAYEQYFGPGTRLTVT.

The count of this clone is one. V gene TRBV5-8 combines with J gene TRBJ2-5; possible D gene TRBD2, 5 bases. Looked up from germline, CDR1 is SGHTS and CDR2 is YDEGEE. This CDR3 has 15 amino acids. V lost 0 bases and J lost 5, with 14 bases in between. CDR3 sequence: CASSLGDAGLETQYF. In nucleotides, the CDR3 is TGTGCCAGCAGCTTGGGCGACGCGGGTTTGGAGACCCAGTACTTC.